The TCR beta chain under discussion was sequenced for a study of read filtering for tumor transcriptome and immune sequencing. For the study at large: After DNase treatment, RNA was made into whole-transcriptome libraries.

The library was built from around 0.4 ug RNA with molecular barcoded adaptors for alpha/delta and beta/gamma chains. TCRdb redid the calling of the reads with MiXCR, one entry per CDR3 protein. Of about 130,000 distinct CDR3 sequences in the sample, roughly 13% were seen once. Whole-study results and caveats: Sorted CD138-negative bone marrow cells were not purified T cells.

There are many counts of this clonotype. Its antigen is currently unknown. V lost 7 bases and J 6 bases, leaving 16 bases between the germline ends. This CDR3 spans 14 amino acids. The clonotype originates from a donor at least 40 years old with multiple myeloma. The chain recombines TRBV12-3 or TRBV12-4 with TRBJ2-1, with no clear D. Specimen: a population of CD138-negative cells sorted from bone marrow. CDR3 sequence (DNA): TGTGCCAGCACCCGCCTCCCCCAACTCAATGAGCAGTTCTTC. Amino acid sequence: CASTRLPQLNEQFF.